This T cell receptor (beta chain) was identified during a study of shared clonotypes between healthy human individuals. CDR1 and CDR2 from the germline V gene are MNHEY and SMNVEV (reference sequence). V was trimmed by 3 bases and J by 6 bases, leaving 8 bases between them. CDR3 length: 13 residues. The study separated CD4+ cells into CD45RA+ naive and CD45RA-negative memory subsets. Study-level findings and limits: Estimated richness was generally greater in naive than memory subsets.

Of note for this clone: Antigen specificity is unknown.

The data were produced by immunoSEQ multiplex PCR, yet TCRdb's version contains in-frame clones alone and is incomplete. The sample carries 2.5 million or so clones, 85% to 95% recorded once. This chain uses TRBV27 with TRBJ2-2; maybe TRBD1 (6 bases). The receptor was derived from a man aged 18-30 years in good health. The sequenced material came from naive CD4+ T cells sorted from blood. Specified subset: CD45RA+ positively selected. The DNA for the CDR3 is TGTGCCAGCAGTTTCAGGGGTTCCGGGGAGCTGTTTTTT. This gives the protein CASSFRGSGELFF.